This paragraph reports one T cell receptor (beta chain). Trimming pared 3 bases from V and 9 bases from J, leaving 15 bases between. The CDR3 contains 14 residues. Germline V gene data show CDR1 as MGHDK and CDR2 as SYGVNS. The data are from a study of blood T cell repertoires in COVID-19. The method was immunoSEQ multiplex PCR; TCRdb's version includes in-frame clones alone and lacks a portion of them. The sample holds roughly 200,000 clones, approximately 84% seen once. The origin of this receptor is a woman older than 75 with acute or convalescent COVID-19. The rearrangement uses TRBV25-1 and TRBJ2-1; TRBD2 might be the D (5 bases). Material: peripheral blood. Here the CDR3 DNA reads TGTGCCAGCAGTGAGTCAAAGGGAGTAGCTGAGCAGTTCTTC. This encodes CASSESKGVAEQFF.